The rows below give T cell receptor beta chains drawn from one sample of a study of T cell responses to AZD1222 COVID-19 vaccine. Profiling relied on immunoSEQ multiplex PCR, and the TCRdb table lists in-frame clones only, not all of them. This repertoire shows 100,000 to 140,000 clones, 92% found once; its top ten account for about 9.1%. The source material was peripheral blood, sampled 28 days after the second AZD1222 dose. These TCRs come from an adult who received the AZD1222 COVID-19 vaccine. Each CDR3 is given with its conserved first and last residue. Each record gives: D gene, V gene, CDR3 protein. D genes are given only for firm matches.

D: TRBD2; V: TRBV14; CDR3: CASSQGTAGAWGEQYF
D: -; V: TRBV4-1; CDR3: CASSQAEGDGTGELFF
D: TRBD1; V: TRBV5-1; CDR3: CASSLIGTGSTDTQYF
D: TRBD1; V: TRBV6-5; CDR3: CASSGQGAADTQYF
D: -; V: TRBV30; CDR3: CAWSVAAPGYTF
D: TRBD2; V: TRBV27; CDR3: CASSLLAGAWEQYF
D: TRBD1; V: TRBV6-5; CDR3: CASSRDSGLYQPQHF
D: -; V: TRBV7-9; CDR3: CASSLRGQFEGYTF
D: -; V: TRBV6-4; CDR3: CASSDSAGSFYGYTF
D: TRBD1; V: TRBV6-5; CDR3: CASSYAGGTEAFF
D: TRBD2; V: TRBV5-1; CDR3: CASRQGLAEAYEQYF
D: -; V: TRBV5-1; CDR3: CASSRRGSGSVNEKLFF
D: TRBD2; V: TRBV7-3; CDR3: CASSLQVRIPGLAGDRSYEQYF
D: -; V: TRBV10-3; CDR3: CAISESWGSGQPQHF
D: TRBD1; V: TRBV18; CDR3: CASSPSGTGGPEAFF
D: TRBD2; V: TRBV7-2; CDR3: CASSSLAGERKTGELFF
D: -; V: TRBV5-6; CDR3: CASSPVGNSGNTIYF
D: -; V: TRBV12-3/TRBV12-4; CDR3: CASSFRGNTIYF
D: -; V: TRBV7-6; CDR3: CASSLGGGPSGELFF
D: TRBD2; V: TRBV10-3; CDR3: CAISKSTSGSGELFF
D: TRBD1; V: TRBV27; CDR3: CASRESIRTGQSYEQYF
D: -; V: TRBV2; CDR3: CASSDGGSRQGPLDYGYTF
D: -; V: TRBV21-1; CDR3: CASSKGFSNQPQHF
D: TRBD2; V: TRBV5-1; CDR3: CASSSNAASGGETQYF
D: -; V: TRBV9; CDR3: CASSVGTLGSMDNEQFF
D: TRBD1; V: TRBV5-1; CDR3: CASRAGQGPGYGYTF
D: TRBD1; V: TRBV7-2; CDR3: CASSVGTVTQLYGYTF
D: TRBD1; V: TRBV4-1; CDR3: CASSQDGQANYGYTF
D: -; V: TRBV10-3; CDR3: CAIGRGLEQFF
D: TRBD1; V: TRBV27; CDR3: CASSPSWGTGENQPQHF
D: TRBD1; V: TRBV28; CDR3: CASSFSGTGAYEQYF
D: TRBD2; V: TRBV19; CDR3: CASSSRLATNTGELFF
D: TRBD2; V: TRBV7-6; CDR3: CASSLGSGEEQYF
D: -; V: TRBV6-5; CDR3: CASSYSSGETEAFF
D: TRBD1; V: TRBV29-1; CDR3: CSVGHLRRDRESPSANTGELFF
D: -; V: TRBV11-1; CDR3: CASSLADSSYNEQFF
D: -; V: TRBV5-1; CDR3: CASSLGQVSGEQYF
D: -; V: TRBV9; CDR3: CASSVGGTSYNEQFF
D: TRBD2; V: TRBV28; CDR3: CASSPSGSFLYEQYF
D: -; V: TRBV15; CDR3: CATSRDFGFPTDTQYF
D: -; V: TRBV2; CDR3: CASRVTDTQYF
D: -; V: TRBV19; CDR3: CASSPNREGQPQHF
D: TRBD2; V: TRBV5-1; CDR3: CASSVGLAGANSYNEQFF
D: TRBD2; V: TRBV7-9; CDR3: CASSLVGGADSYEQYF
D: -; V: TRBV6-9; CDR3: CASRPQAPETF
D: -; V: TRBV5-8; CDR3: CASSGRVGSYEQYF
D: TRBD2; V: TRBV19; CDR3: CASSIRWQGLGLYNEQFF
D: -; V: TRBV5-5; CDR3: CASSLTWEDHLEQYF
D: TRBD2; V: TRBV5-4; CDR3: CASSPRLAGGPSDEQFF